Below, 22 T cell receptor beta chains from the same sample are listed, as sequenced in a study of blood T cell repertoires in COVID-19. The repertoire was sequenced with immunoSEQ multiplex PCR; TCRdb's copy has only in-frame clones and lacks some. This table holds around 120,000 clones, 90% found once. Sequenced input: peripheral blood. All receptors derive from a human donor with active COVID-19. The donor label of this sample is uncertain.

This chain links TRBV25-1 with TRBJ2-5; TRBD2 agrees at 7 bases. CDR1 MGHDK and CDR2 SYGVNS come from the germline V gene. CDR3 size: 15 residues. V lost 3 bases and J lost 4; bases outside the gene matches: 8. The CDR3 bases are TGTGCCAGCAGTGATCGCCTCACTAGCGCAGAGACCCAGTACTTC. Protein: CASSDRLTSAETQYF.

The CDR3 region has the DNA TGTGCTAGTGGTTTGGGACAGGGGGCGGACCAGCCCCAGCATTTT. Amino acid sequence: CASGLGQGADQPQHF. The rearrangement uses TRBV12-5 and TRBJ1-5; TRBD1 matches at 10 bases. Germline V gene data show CDR1 as LGHNT and CDR2 as FRNRAP. CDR3 length equals 15 residues. J lost 7 bases, V lost 1 base, and 4 bases had no gene match.

The chain links TRBV19 to TRBJ1-6; TRBD1 matches at 8 bases. CDR1 is LNHDA, CDR2 SQIVND, per germline (reference sequence). The CDR3 is 15 amino acids. The V segment lost 7 bases and the J segment 9 bases; nucleotides outside the gene matches: 11. The CDR3 coding sequence is TGTGCCAGTATCTGGGGAGACAGGGGAGGTTCACCCCTCCACTTT. Its protein product is CASIWGDRGGSPLHF.

The rearrangement joins TRBV5-1 to TRBJ2-7, with TRBD1 matching over 7 bases. Losses at the gene ends were 4 bases for V and 4 bases for J; bases not matched to a gene: 11. The CDR3 sequence is 15 residues long. Germline CDR1 SGHRS, CDR2 YFSETQ. The CDR3 coding sequence is TGCGCCAGCAGCGACGGGACAGTTTCCAGGTACGAGCAGTACTTC. It is translated as CASSDGTVSRYEQYF.

The chain links TRBV14 to TRBJ1-2, with 9 bases identical to TRBD1. Germline CDR1 is SGHDN and CDR2 is FVKESK. The trim removed 4 bases at V and 7 bases at J, leaving 4 bases unmatched. The CDR3 spans 13 residues. The CDR3 DNA reads TGTGCCAGCAGCCCCGGGACAGGGTTTGGCTACACCTTC. Protein: CASSPGTGFGYTF. Based on the CDR3 plus reference TRBV14 and TRBJ1-2, the full variable domain is EAGVTQFPSHSVIEKGQTVTLRCDPISGHDNLYWYRRVMGKEIKFLLHFVKESKQDESGMPNNRFLAERTGGTYSTLKVQPAELEDSGVYFCASSPGTGFGYTFGSGTRLTVV.

The V call is TRBV6-5, the J call TRBJ1-1, with D maybe TRBD1 (6 bases). Germline lookup yields CDR1 MNHEY and CDR2 SVGAGI. The germline V and J ends were trimmed by 5 bases and 4 bases, with 14 bases remaining between them. The length of the CDR3 is 14 residues. This CDR3 reads CASSRTALSTEAFF. DNA of the CDR3: TGTGCCAGCAGTCGGACAGCTCTTTCCACTGAAGCTTTCTTT.

The rearrangement links TRBV7-6 to TRBJ2-1; maybe TRBD2 (5 bases). The CDR3 runs 16 residues. The germline gives CDR1 SGHVS, CDR2 FNYEAQ. The V end was cut by 5 bases, the J end by 6 bases, with 20 bases between. The CDR3 nucleotides are TGTGCCAGCAGCGAAGCGGCGGTTGCGGGTTCCAATGAGCAGTTCTTC. Its translation is CASSEAAVAGSNEQFF.

This clone was seen once. J is TRBJ2-2 and V is TRBV7-8; no firm D call. V lost 2 bases, J lost 4 bases, and 14 bases lay in between. The CDR3 has 16 amino acids. Germline lookup yields CDR1 SGHVS and CDR2 FQNEAQ. The CDR3 nucleotides read TGTGCCAGCAGCTTACAAGAATACGAGTCCACCGGGGAGCTGTTTTTT. Encoded protein: CASSLQEYESTGELFF.

This CDR3 is CASSLGSSTEAFF. DNA for the CDR3: TGCGCCAGCAGCTTGGGAAGTAGCACTGAAGCTTTCTTT. V and J are TRBV5-1 and TRBJ1-1; D is unresolved. This CDR3 has 13 amino acids. Germline assignment: CDR1 SGHRS and CDR2 YFSETQ. V was shortened by 0 bases and J by 4 bases, with 7 bases between the two germline ends.

Note on this clone: Other nucleotide sequences from this sample produce the same CDR3. The genes are TRBV5-1 and TRBJ2-5; D not resolved. CDR1 is SGHRS, CDR2 YFSETQ, per germline. This CDR3 contains 12 residues. Trimming stripped 4 bases from V and 0 bases from J, with 4 bases between. The CDR3 here is CASSQYQETQYF. CDR3 nucleotide sequence: TGCGCCAGCAGCCAATACCAAGAGACCCAGTACTTC.

This chain links TRBV4-3 with TRBJ1-2, with D unclear. This CDR3 spans 12 amino acids. Looked up from germline, CDR1 is LGHNA and CDR2 is YSLEER. Trimming stripped 5 bases from V and 3 bases from J, with 7 bases between. The CDR3 sequence is CASSGQYYGYTF. CDR3 in DNA: TGCGCCAGCAGCGGCCAGTACTATGGCTACACCTTC.

DNA of the CDR3: TGTGCCAGCAGCTTGGCGGGACTAGCGGGGGTTGCAGATACGCAGTATTTT. It translates to CASSLAGLAGVADTQYF. The V gene is TRBV5-6, the J gene TRBJ2-3, with 14 bases fitting TRBD2. The V and J ends lost 0 bases and 4 bases, in that order; junction bases with no gene match: 4. CDR1 is SGHDT and CDR2 is YYEEEE in the germline V gene. The CDR3 is 17 amino acids.

This clone turned up a few times. This sequence joins TRBV2 and TRBJ2-7, with 8 positions matching TRBD1. The J segment lost 2 bases and the V segment lost 6 bases, leaving 6 bases of the junction unmatched. This CDR3 is 14 amino acids long. From germline, CDR1 is SNHLY and CDR2 FYNNEI. CDR3 in DNA: TGTGCCAGCAGAGCGGACAGGGTACCCTACGAGCAGTACTTC. It specifies CASRADRVPYEQYF. Supplemented by reference TRBV2 and TRBJ2-7, the full variable domain reads EPEVTQTPSHQVTQMGQEVILRCVPISNHLYFYWYRQILGQKVEFLVSFYNNEISEKSEIFDDQFSVERPDGSNFTLKIRSTKLEDSAMYFCASRADRVPYEQYFGPGTRLTVT.

The chain uses TRBV5-4 and TRBJ2-5; 10 nucleotides agree with TRBD2. There are 16 residues in the CDR3. Germline lookup yields CDR1 SGHNT and CDR2 YYREEE (reference sequence). V dropped 4 bases and J dropped 2; count of bases not matched to a gene: 8. Here the CDR3 DNA reads TGTGCCAGCAGCACAACTAGCGGGGTCAATCAAGAGACCCAGTACTTC. It specifies CASSTTSGVNQETQYF.

The V gene is TRBV28, the J gene TRBJ2-7; D may be TRBD1 (6 bases). Between the trimmed V and J ends, which lost 5 bases and 3 bases, there was a span of 11 bases. The CDR3 is 13 amino acids. CDR1 is MDHEN, CDR2 SYDVKM, per germline. The CDR3 sequence is CASSGDNLYEQYF. CDR3 nucleotides: TGTGCCAGCAGTGGGGACAACCTCTACGAGCAGTACTTC. The variable domain in full, with the rest retrieved from reference TRBV28 and TRBJ2-7, is DVKVTQSSRYLVKRTGEKVFLECVQDMDHENMFWYRQDPGLGLRLIYFSYDVKMKEKGDIPEGYSVSREKKERFSLILESASTNQTSMYLCASSGDNLYEQYFGPGTRLTVT.

The rearrangement joins TRBV9 to TRBJ2-5; maybe TRBD1 (6 bases). Trimming cost V 0 bases and J 7 bases, with 13 bases left between them. CDR3 size: 14 residues. Germline assignment: CDR1 SGDLS and CDR2 YYNGEE. The CDR3: CASSVEGGYRTQYF. CDR3 sequence (DNA): TGTGCCAGCAGCGTAGAAGGGGGATATCGGACCCAGTACTTC.

The chain combines TRBV4-1 with TRBJ2-1, with D perhaps TRBD1 (5 bases). The germline V and J ends were trimmed by 3 bases and 9 bases, with 24 bases remaining between them. This CDR3 has 17 amino acids. CDR1 and CDR2 from the germline V gene are MGHRA and YSYEKL. The DNA of the CDR3 is TGCGCCAGCAGCCAGATGTTATCGGGTTCCAGGGCAGGTGAGCAGTTCTTC. Its protein is CASSQMLSGSRAGEQFF.

The chain combines TRBV7-2 with TRBJ2-1; the D gene is possibly TRBD2 (5 bases). In germline, CDR1 is SGHTA, CDR2 FQGNSA. The CDR3 runs 16 residues. V was trimmed by 5 bases and J by 4 bases, leaving 18 bases between them. The chain's CDR3 is CASSPRTAALYNEQFF. CDR3 nucleotide sequence: TGTGCCAGCAGCCCCAGGACTGCCGCCCTTTACAATGAGCAGTTCTTC.

The CDR3 nucleotides read TGTGCCATCGGGGACAGGACCGGGGAGCTGTTTTTT. The encoded protein is CAIGDRTGELFF. V usage is TRBV10-3 and J usage is TRBJ2-2; TRBD1 matches 8 bases. Germline trimming cut 8 bases from V and 5 bases from J; bases unmatched to any gene: 1. The CDR3 has 12 amino acids. From germline, CDR1 is ENHRY and CDR2 SYGVKD.

This CDR3 reads CASRTGLEDTQYF. In DNA, the CDR3 is TGCGCCAGCAGAACAGGGCTTGAAGATACGCAGTATTTT. V usage is TRBV4-1 and J usage is TRBJ2-3, with D perhaps matching TRBD1 (6 bases). V was trimmed by 6 bases and J by 5 bases, leaving 12 bases between them. Germline CDR1 reads MGHRA; CDR2 reads YSYEKL. CDR3 size: 13 residues.

The chain carries TRBV7-2 and TRBJ1-1, with D possibly being TRBD1 (6 bases). The CDR3 length is 13 residues. V lost 5 bases, J lost 1 base, and 8 bases lay in between. CDR1 is SGHTA and CDR2 is FQGNSA in the germline V gene. This CDR3 reads CASSEGQNTEAFF. The CDR3, as DNA: TGTGCCAGCAGCGAGGGACAGAACACTGAAGCTTTCTTT.

The V and J genes are TRBV9 and TRBJ2-1; 11 nucleotides match TRBD2. This CDR3 is 15 amino acids long. Germline assignment: CDR1 SGDLS and CDR2 YYNGEE. Trimming took 3 bases from V and 4 from J; bases not matched to a gene: 3. In DNA form, the CDR3 reads TGTGCCAGCAGCGGTAGCGGGAGGGGATACAATGAGCAGTTCTTC. Residues: CASSGSGRGYNEQFF.